A single T cell receptor beta chain is shown here with its context. Its antigen is as yet unknown. Each subset's genomic DNA was shared equally among a number of immunoSEQ plates. Assay: immunoSEQ multiplex PCR; the TCRdb copy retains only in-frame clones and omits some. The sample has some 2.3 million clones, 93% seen once; the top ten hold 0.35% to 0.5%. The record originates from a study of shared clonotypes between healthy human individuals. The V gene's germline CDR1 is SGHDT and CDR2 YYEEEE. CDR3 length: 13 amino acids. V was pared by 3 bases and J by 4 bases, with 10 bases between. Study-level points and caveats: Incompleteness in sorted-subset sequencing, despite large depth, was shown by rarefaction. Sharing across four donors was seen in roughly 5% of naive CD4 clonotypes.

This TCR was sampled from a man between 18 and 35 years old in good health. Some clones in this sample may be carry-over from other donors' samples. The chain recombines TRBV5-6 with TRBJ1-2; D gene ambiguous. What was sequenced was naive CD4+ T cells from PBMCs. The sample's subset: CD45RA+ positively selected. The CDR3 loop is CASSYGRLYGYTF. The CDR3 region has the DNA TGTGCCAGCAGCTATGGACGCCTCTATGGCTACACCTTC. The entire variable domain, with the rest obtained from reference TRBV5-6 and TRBJ1-2, is as follows: DAGVTQSPTHLIKTRGQQVTLRCSPKSGHDTVSWYQQALGQGPQFIFQYYEEEERQRGNFPDRFSGHQFPNYSSELNVNALLLGDSALYLCASSYGRLYGYTFGSGTRLTVV.